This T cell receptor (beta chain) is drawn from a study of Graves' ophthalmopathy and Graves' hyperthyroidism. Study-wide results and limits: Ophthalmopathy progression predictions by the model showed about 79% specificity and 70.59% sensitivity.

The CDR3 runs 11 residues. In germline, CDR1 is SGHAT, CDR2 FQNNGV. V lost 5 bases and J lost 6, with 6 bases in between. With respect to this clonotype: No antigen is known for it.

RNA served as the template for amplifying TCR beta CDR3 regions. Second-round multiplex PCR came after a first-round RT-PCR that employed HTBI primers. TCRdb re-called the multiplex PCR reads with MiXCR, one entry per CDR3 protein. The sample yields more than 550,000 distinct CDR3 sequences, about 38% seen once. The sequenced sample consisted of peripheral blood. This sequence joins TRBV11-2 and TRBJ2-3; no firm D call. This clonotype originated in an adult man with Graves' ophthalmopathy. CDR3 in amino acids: CASSPRDTQYF. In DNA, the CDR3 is TGTGCCAGCAGCCCCCGCGATACGCAGTATTTT.